One and the same sample provided the 5 T cell receptor beta chains below, sequenced in a study of blood T cell repertoires in COVID-19. Only in-frame clones appear in the TCRdb table, and some are missing; sequencing was by immunoSEQ multiplex PCR. The sample consists of approximately 180,000 clones, 88% of them appearing once. Sequencing was done on a sample of peripheral blood. The receptors were gathered from a man aged 35 to 55 with active or convalescent COVID-19.

The sample holds a few counts of this clone. The chain combines TRBV6-5 with TRBJ1-5; 7 nucleotides agree with TRBD1. The CDR3 runs to 13 residues. Losses at the gene ends were 9 bases for V and 4 bases for J; bases not matched to a gene: 6. The germline V gene has CDR1 MNHEY and CDR2 SVGAGI. The CDR3 sequence: CASCWGQNQPQHF. For the CDR3, the DNA is TGTGCCAGTTGTTGGGGACAGAATCAGCCCCAGCATTTT.

The rearrangement links TRBV11-3 to TRBJ1-3, with 10 bases fitting TRBD1. With 5 bases clipped from V and 4 bases from J, the junction kept 11 bases outside the gene matches. The CDR3 has 17 residues. CDR1 and CDR2 (germline): SGHNT, YENEEA. The CDR3 bases are TGTGCCAGCAGCCCCGAGACAGGGGGCATATCCGGAAACACCATATATTTT. Protein product: CASSPETGGISGNTIYF.

The chain's CDR3 is CASSYSGTNYGYTF. CDR3 sequence (DNA): TGTGCCAGCAGTTACTCCGGGACTAACTATGGCTACACCTTC. The chain employs TRBV6-2 or TRBV6-3 and TRBJ1-2, with D hard to call. This CDR3 is built from 14 residues. Germline V gene lookup returns CDR1 MNHEY and CDR2 SVGEGT. The germline V and J ends were trimmed by 0 bases and 0 bases, with 5 bases remaining between them.

The table lists this clone with a few counts. The V gene is TRBV27, the J gene TRBJ1-1; 9 bases map to TRBD1. Losses at the gene ends were 3 bases for V and 0 bases for J; bases not matched to a gene: 8. This CDR3 is built from 17 residues. Germline loops: CDR1 MNHEY, CDR2 SMNVEV (reference sequence). Written as DNA, the CDR3 is TGTGCCAGCAGTTTCGTTGTGACAGGGGGTATGAACACTGAAGCTTTCTTT. As protein: CASSFVVTGGMNTEAFF.

J is TRBJ1-5 and V is TRBV7-8; maybe TRBD1 (6 bases). CDR1 is SGHVS and CDR2 is FQNEAQ in the germline V gene. The CDR3 extends over 13 amino acids. Trimming removed 1 base at V and 7 bases at J, with 8 bases between. CDR3 amino acids: CASSLGTEQPQHF. The DNA for the CDR3 is TGTGCCAGCAGCTTAGGGACAGAGCAGCCCCAGCATTTT.